A single sample is the source of the 25 T cell receptor beta chains below, sequenced in a study of cytomegalovirus exposure and HLA in healthy donors. In the PCR, 60 Vbeta and 13 Jbeta primers were used. Some clones are missing from TCRdb's copy, which holds only in-frame ones; the method was immunoSEQ multiplex PCR. The sample has around 200,000 clones; 82% are singletons. Sequenced input: PBMCs. All receptors derive from a woman younger than 35 in good health and CMV-seronegative.

V gene TRBV6-6 combines with J gene TRBJ1-6; a possible D gene is TRBD1 (6 bases). The V gene lost 5 bases and the J gene lost 11 bases, with 19 bases spanning the gap. The V gene's germline CDR1 is MNHNY and CDR2 SVGAGI (reference sequence). The CDR3 runs 15 residues. Here the CDR3 reads CASSAINTGSPPLHF. The CDR3 DNA follows: TGTGCCAGCAGTGCGATCAACACAGGGTCGCCACCCCTCCACTTT.

The V and J genes are TRBV29-1 and TRBJ1-4; no clear D. Germline V gives CDR1 SQVTM, CDR2 ANQGSEA. Trimming removed 5 bases at V and 5 bases at J, with 15 bases between. The CDR3 runs to 14 residues. The CDR3 protein is CSVPEGPQNEKLFF. DNA for the CDR3: TGCAGCGTTCCCGAGGGCCCACAAAATGAAAAACTGTTTTTT. Full variable domain (remainder filled in from reference TRBV29-1 and TRBJ1-4): SAVISQKPSRDICQRGTSLTIQCQVDSQVTMMFWYRQQPGQSLTLIATANQGSEATYESGFVIDKFPISRPNLTFSTLTVSNMSPEDSSIYLCSVPEGPQNEKLFFGSGTQLSVL.

The V gene is TRBV6-5, the J gene TRBJ1-4; D is undetermined. Germline V lookup: CDR1 MNHEY, CDR2 SVGAGI. V lost 0 bases, J lost 8 bases, and 13 bases lay in between. This CDR3 comprises 15 residues. The CDR3 region is CASSYSIVRLEKLFF. As DNA, the CDR3 is TGTGCCAGCAGTTACTCGATAGTGAGACTAGAAAAACTGTTTTTT.

The chain links TRBV7-9 to TRBJ2-3, with D possibly TRBD2 on 5 matching bases. This CDR3 has 15 amino acids. The V gene's germline CDR1 is SEHNR and CDR2 FQNEAQ (reference sequence). Trimming pared 4 bases from V and 0 bases from J, leaving 11 bases between. CDR3 coding DNA: TGTGCCAGCAGCTCCACTAGGGATAGCACAGATACGCAGTATTTT. Its translation: CASSSTRDSTDTQYF.

J is TRBJ2-5 and V is TRBV5-4; 9 bases fit TRBD2. The length of the CDR3 is 16 residues. Germline values: CDR1 SGHNT, CDR2 YYREEE (reference sequence). Trimming removed 1 base from V and 2 bases from J; junction bases left unmatched: 6. The CDR3 DNA sequence: TGTGCCAGCAGCTTGTCACCTGCGGGGGGGCAAGAGACCCAGTACTTC. Amino acids: CASSLSPAGGQETQYF. Looking up the rest from reference TRBV5-4 and TRBJ2-5 gives the full variable domain: ETGVTQSPTHLIKTRGQQVTLRCSSQSGHNTVSWYQQALGQGPQFIFQYYREEENGRGNFPPRFSGLQFPNYSSELNVNALELDDSALYLCASSLSPAGGQETQYFGPGTRLLVL.

This chain joins TRBV7-9 and TRBJ2-1; the D gene is possibly TRBD2 (6 bases). The CDR3 has 11 amino acids. V was trimmed by 5 bases and J by 10 bases, leaving 9 bases between them. The germline V gene has CDR1 SEHNR and CDR2 FQNEAQ (reference sequence). DNA for the CDR3: TGTGCCAGCAGCCCCGGGAGCGAGCAGTTCTTC. Its protein is CASSPGSEQFF.

The chain combines TRBV25-1 with TRBJ2-1; 9 nucleotides align to TRBD1. Germline CDR1 MGHDK, CDR2 SYGVNS. After removal of 4 bases from V and 6 bases from J, the junction contained 13 bases not matched to a gene. The CDR3 is 17 amino acids. CDR3 protein: CASSAPPGQGRINEQFF. Here the CDR3 DNA reads TGTGCCAGCAGTGCTCCCCCGGGACAGGGAAGGATCAATGAGCAGTTCTTC.

In its sample, this clone was seen once. V usage is TRBV5-1 and J usage is TRBJ2-7; possibly TRBD1 for D (5 bases). Per the germline V gene, CDR1 is SGHRS and CDR2 is YFSETQ. This CDR3 comprises 12 residues. The germline V and J ends were trimmed by 2 bases and 4 bases, with 7 bases remaining between them. In DNA form, the CDR3 reads TGCGCCAGCAGCTTAGGGGATTACGAGCAGTACTTC. Translating it yields CASSLGDYEQYF.

The V call is TRBV19, the J call TRBJ2-3; D may be TRBD2 (6 bases). The germline gives CDR1 LNHDA, CDR2 SQIVND (reference sequence). Trimming took off 5 bases at V and 6 bases at J, with 18 bases between the two ends. The CDR3 sequence is 15 residues long. CDR3 in DNA: TGTGCCAGTAGTGCCCCTTTGAGCCGGGGGGATACGCAGTATTTT. Translated, it gives CASSAPLSRGDTQYF.

The chain uses TRBV4-2 and TRBJ2-1, with D perhaps matching TRBD2 (5 bases). The germline CDR1 and CDR2 sequences are LGHNA and YNFKEQ. The V gene lost 3 bases and the J gene lost 0 bases, with 18 bases spanning the gap. This CDR3 has 18 residues. The CDR3 region is CASSHDFLAVSSYNEQFF. The CDR3 DNA follows: TGTGCCAGCAGCCATGACTTTCTAGCTGTTAGCTCCTACAATGAGCAGTTCTTC.

The chain couples TRBV11-2 to TRBJ2-2; TRBD1 is a possible D gene (5 bases). Germline V gene lookup returns CDR1 SGHAT and CDR2 FQNNGV. The CDR3 covers 15 residues. V was trimmed by 2 bases and J by 4 bases, leaving 11 bases between them. CDR3 protein: CASSLNADSTGELFF. Written as DNA, the CDR3 is TGTGCCAGCAGCTTAAACGCCGACAGCACCGGGGAGCTGTTTTTT.

The J gene is TRBJ1-1, the V gene TRBV12-1. TRBV12-1 is tagged as a pseudogene. The CDR3 covers 13 residues. The DNA of the CDR3 is TGTGCCAGCAGCTCGGCGGTCCACACTGAAGCTTTCTTT. Its protein is CASSSAVHTEAFF.

The chain uses TRBV7-9 and TRBJ2-3; D might be TRBD2 (6 bases). V was cut by 7 bases and J by 4 bases, with 15 bases left in between. The CDR3 length is 14 residues. The germline gives CDR1 SEHNR, CDR2 FQNEAQ (reference sequence). CDR3 in amino acids: CASKFAGGSDTQYF. In DNA, the CDR3 is TGTGCCAGCAAGTTCGCCGGGGGTTCAGATACGCAGTATTTT.

J is TRBJ1-2 and V is TRBV27, with D possibly matching TRBD1 (5 bases). Between the trimmed V and J ends, which lost 2 bases and 8 bases, there was a span of 15 bases. CDR3 size: 14 residues. The germline V gene encodes CDR1 MNHEY and CDR2 SMNVEV (reference sequence). The CDR3 DNA reads TGTGCCAGCAGTTTACAGGGAACTCGTACGGGCTACACCTTC. Amino acid sequence: CASSLQGTRTGYTF.

The chain recombines TRBV7-9 with TRBJ2-3; a weak D match, TRBD1 (6 bases). The CDR3 runs to 15 residues. Trimming took 5 bases from V and 6 from J, leaving 18 bases between them. The germline gives CDR1 SEHNR, CDR2 FQNEAQ (reference sequence). This CDR3 is CASSARLGAADTQYF. DNA for the CDR3: TGTGCCAGCAGCGCCCGACTGGGGGCGGCGGATACGCAGTATTTT.

The rearrangement joins TRBV6-6 to TRBJ1-2, with a tentative D call TRBD1 (6 bases). V lost 6 bases, J lost 6 bases, and 14 bases lay in between. In germline, CDR1 is MNHNY, CDR2 SVGAGI (reference sequence). This CDR3 has 13 residues. For the CDR3, the DNA is TGTGCCAGCAGATTGACAGGTTCAGATGGCTACACCTTC. This encodes CASRLTGSDGYTF.

This chain links TRBV19 with TRBJ1-3; D not resolved. Germline V lookup: CDR1 LNHDA, CDR2 SQIVND (reference sequence). The CDR3 spans 14 residues. Trimming shortened V by 7 bases and J by 1 base, and 11 bases separated the two germline ends. The CDR3: CASIMEPSGNTIYF. CDR3 DNA: TGTGCCAGTATCATGGAGCCTTCTGGAAACACCATATATTTT.

The chain employs TRBV7-2 and TRBJ2-1; 8 bases align to TRBD2. V was pared by 5 bases and J by 2 bases, with 8 bases of the junction left unmatched. The CDR3 loop spans 16 amino acids. Per germline, CDR1 SGHTA and CDR2 FQGNSA. CDR3 nucleotide sequence: TGTGCCAGCAGCAAAACTACTAGCGGTCCCTACAATGAGCAGTTCTTC. It encodes CASSKTTSGPYNEQFF.

CDR3 sequence (DNA): TGCAGCGTTTCGGGCAGGGGAGAGACCCAGTACTTC. It yields the protein CSVSGRGETQYF. The V gene is TRBV29-1, the J gene TRBJ2-5; a possible D gene is TRBD1 (6 bases). The V gene lost 5 bases and the J gene lost 4 bases, with 11 bases spanning the gap. The germline V gene has CDR1 SQVTM and CDR2 ANQGSEA. CDR3 size: 12 residues.

The rearrangement joins TRBV20-1 to TRBJ1-1; 9 positions match TRBD1. Unmatched junction bases numbered 3, after V lost 3 bases and J lost 10 bases. This CDR3 is built from 11 residues. CDR1 DFQATT and CDR2 SNEGSKA come from the germline V gene (reference sequence). CDR3 amino acids: CSASDRGGAFF. DNA of the CDR3: TGCAGTGCTAGTGACAGGGGGGGAGCTTTCTTT.

The V and J genes are TRBV9 and TRBJ2-7; 7 positions match TRBD1. The V segment lost 0 bases and the J segment 9 bases; nucleotides outside the gene matches: 18. The CDR3 has 17 residues. The germline V gene has CDR1 SGDLS and CDR2 YYNGEE. Here the CDR3 reads CASSVASATGEPSVQYF. In DNA, the CDR3 is TGTGCCAGCAGCGTAGCTTCCGCCACAGGGGAACCGTCGGTGCAGTACTTC.

The DNA of the CDR3 is TGTGCCAGCAGCCCAACCTCGACTAGCGGGGCTACCTACAATGAGCAGTTCTTC. Protein: CASSPTSTSGATYNEQFF. The chain carries TRBV7-9 and TRBJ2-1; 11 bases are shared with TRBD2. Trimming took 5 bases from V and 2 from J; bases not matched to a gene: 11. Germline V gene data show CDR1 as SEHNR and CDR2 as FQNEAQ (reference sequence). There are 18 residues in the CDR3.

The chain has TRBV9 and TRBJ1-2; a weak D match, TRBD1 (6 bases). CDR1 is SGDLS, CDR2 YYNGEE, per germline. The CDR3 loop spans 15 amino acids. V was clipped by 3 bases and J by 0 bases, with 12 bases between them. The CDR3 DNA follows: TGTGCCAGCAGCGCCGGGACAACCACTAACTATGGCTACACCTTC. Its translation: CASSAGTTTNYGYTF.

V gene TRBV27 combines with J gene TRBJ2-1; 8 bases line up with TRBD2. After removal of 2 bases from V and 4 bases from J, the junction contained 10 bases not matched to a gene. In germline, CDR1 is MNHEY, CDR2 SMNVEV (reference sequence). The CDR3 totals 17 residues. CDR3 nucleotides: TGTGCCAGCAGTTTAACGGTTACTAGCGGACATTACAATGAGCAGTTCTTC. Amino acid sequence: CASSLTVTSGHYNEQFF.

The chain employs TRBV28 and TRBJ1-5, with a weak D call TRBD1 (5 bases). Germline CDR1 MDHEN, CDR2 SYDVKM. CDR3 length equals 15 residues. Trimming pared 10 bases from V and 3 bases from J, leaving 19 bases between. CDR3: CAITSRGTINQPQHF. The CDR3 DNA reads as TGTGCCATCACCAGCCGGGGGACTATCAATCAGCCCCAGCATTTT. The variable domain in full, completed from reference TRBV28 and TRBJ1-5, reads DVKVTQSSRYLVKRTGEKVFLECVQDMDHENMFWYRQDPGLGLRLIYFSYDVKMKEKGDIPEGYSVSREKKERFSLILESASTNQTSMYLCAITSRGTINQPQHFGDGTRLSIL.